The 7 T cell receptor beta chains given below trace back to one sample, sequenced in a study of blood T cell repertoires in COVID-19. Produced via immunoSEQ multiplex PCR; TCRdb's table is partial and in-frame only. The sample contains roughly 350,000 clones, 87% of which appear only once. The specimen sequenced was peripheral blood. The receptors shown here come from a woman in her twenties or thirties with COVID-19, enrolled during active disease.

The V gene is TRBV19, the J gene TRBJ2-7, with D possibly being TRBD2 (6 bases). Germline CDR1 and CDR2: LNHDA and SQIVND (reference sequence). Trimming shortened V by 6 bases and J by 9 bases, and 18 bases separated the two germline ends. The CDR3 covers 13 residues. The CDR3 loop reads CASSHLDYSRQYF. The CDR3 DNA sequence: TGTGCCAGTAGCCACCTGGACTATTCCCGGCAGTACTTC. Together with reference TRBV19 and TRBJ2-7, the CDR3 gives the full variable domain: DGGITQSPKYLFRKEGQNVTLSCEQNLNHDAMYWYRQDPGQGLRLIYYSQIVNDFQKGDIAEGYSVSREKKESFPLTVTSAQKNPTAFYLCASSHLDYSRQYFGPGTRLTVT.

The rearrangement joins TRBV29-1 to TRBJ2-2, with 7 nucleotides matching TRBD1. Per germline, CDR1 SQVTM and CDR2 ANQGSEA. V dropped 7 bases and J dropped 6; count of bases not matched to a gene: 11. The CDR3 length is 14 residues. The CDR3 DNA follows: TGCAGCGCACGGACAGGCCCCGGGGCCGGGGAGCTGTTTTTT. Its protein product is CSARTGPGAGELFF.

This clone was seen a handful of times. This chain links TRBV5-1 with TRBJ2-7; a weak D match, TRBD2 (5 bases). Germline CDR1 SGHRS, CDR2 YFSETQ. This CDR3 spans 14 amino acids. Trimming left V 2 bases short and J 4 bases short, with 13 bases between. The CDR3 coding sequence is TGCGCCAGCAGCTTCGGGGTGACATCGTACGAGCAGTACTTC. As protein: CASSFGVTSYEQYF.

The genes are TRBV9 and TRBJ2-7, with 8 bases lining up with TRBD1. The CDR3 contains 13 residues. Per the germline V gene, CDR1 is SGDLS and CDR2 is YYNGEE. Trimming removed 4 bases from V and 3 bases from J; junction bases left unmatched: 3. CDR3 sequence: CASSLGQGYEQYF. The CDR3 region has the DNA TGTGCCAGCAGCTTAGGACAGGGCTACGAGCAGTACTTC. The full variable domain, in which reference TRBV9 and TRBJ2-7 provide the parts outside the CDR3, is DSGVTQTPKHLITATGQRVTLRCSPRSGDLSVYWYQQSLDQGLQFLIQYYNGEERAKGNILERFSAQQFPDLHSELNLSSLELGDSALYFCASSLGQGYEQYFGPGTRLTVT.

The gene calls are TRBV2 and TRBJ1-6; 8 bases align to TRBD1. Germline assignment: CDR1 SNHLY and CDR2 FYNNEI. The CDR3 has 14 residues. The V and J ends lost 1 base and 11 bases, in that order; junction bases with no gene match: 4. The CDR3 region has the DNA TGTGCCAGCAGTGAAGAGGGACAGGCACCACCCCTCCACTTT. As protein: CASSEEGQAPPLHF.

This chain joins TRBV7-2 and TRBJ2-1; TRBD2 might be the D (5 bases). Germline-derived CDR1 and CDR2 are SGHTA and FQGNSA. The CDR3 runs 14 residues. The germline V and J ends were trimmed by 4 bases and 6 bases, with 13 bases remaining between them. DNA of the CDR3: TGTGCCAGCAGCTCTGGACTCCCCGGCAATGAGCAGTTCTTC. It translates to CASSSGLPGNEQFF.

The CDR3 loop is CASSWTSGITYEQYF. CDR3 sequence (DNA): TGTGCCAGCAGTTGGACTAGCGGGATCACCTACGAGCAGTACTTC. V is TRBV28 and J is TRBJ2-7; 12 bases fit TRBD2. The length of the CDR3 is 15 residues. Per germline, CDR1 MDHEN and CDR2 SYDVKM. The J segment lost 2 bases and the V segment lost 4 bases, leaving 3 bases of the junction unmatched.